Below, 17 T cell receptor beta chains from the same sample are listed, as sequenced in a study of blood T cells in healthy people across ages. With a J-beta primer mix and a sample-barcoded 5' primer, a second PCR ran about 7 to 12 cycles. Each CDR3 protein gets one entry after TCRdb re-called the 5' RACE reads with MiXCR. The sample has hundreds of thousands of distinct CDR3 sequences, roughly 26% seen once. Source material: blood. The receptor source for this set is a woman at least 80 years old in good health.

This clonotype has more than one count but fewer than ten. The CDR3 sequence: CSAKGGTIEAFF. CDR3 DNA sequence: TGCAGTGCTAAGGGGGGGACAATCGAAGCTTTCTTT. The chain employs TRBV20-1 and TRBJ1-1; a possible D gene is TRBD1 (6 bases). Germline-derived CDR1 and CDR2 are DFQATT and SNEGSKA (reference sequence). V shed 4 bases and J shed 8 bases, with 14 bases lying between them. This CDR3 spans 12 amino acids.

There are a few counts of this clonotype. This chain links TRBV5-1 with TRBJ1-1; D gene unclear. The length of the CDR3 is 13 residues. Per germline, CDR1 SGHRS and CDR2 YFSETQ. The V end lost 4 bases, the J end lost 1 base, and 8 bases lay between the germline ends. The CDR3 loop is CASSKGTNTEAFF. The CDR3 bases are TGCGCCAGCAGCAAGGGAACGAACACTGAAGCTTTCTTT. The full variable domain, its missing parts supplied by reference TRBV5-1 and TRBJ1-1, is KAGVTQTPRYLIKTRGQQVTLSCSPISGHRSVSWYQQTPGQGLQFLFEYFSETQRNKGNFPGRFSGRQFSNSRSEMNVSTLELGDSALYLCASSKGTNTEAFFGQGTRLTVV.

The rearrangement joins TRBV20-1 to TRBJ2-1, with TRBD2 as a possible D gene (6 bases). CDR3 length equals 15 residues. From germline, CDR1 is DFQATT and CDR2 SNEGSKA (reference sequence). The ends were cut back, 1 base at V and 4 bases at J, with 14 bases in the middle. DNA of the CDR3: TGCAGTGCTAGAGTCCCCGGTGGACTATACAATGAGCAGTTCTTC. Translating it yields CSARVPGGLYNEQFF.

This clonotype has a count of ten or more. This chain joins TRBV7-2 and TRBJ1-5, with D perhaps TRBD1 (6 bases). V shed 8 bases and J shed 3 bases, with 11 bases lying between them. Per the germline V gene, CDR1 is SGHTA and CDR2 is FQGNSA. CDR3 length: 13 residues. The CDR3 DNA is TGTGCCAGCGGCACAGGGCCCAATCAGCCCCAGCATTTT. It encodes CASGTGPNQPQHF.

The chain recombines TRBV9 with TRBJ2-3; 7 bases are a match to TRBD2. The CDR3 length is 15 residues. Germline loops: CDR1 SGDLS, CDR2 YYNGEE. V was pared by 0 bases and J by 5 bases, with 6 bases of the junction left unmatched. The CDR3 protein is CASSVAGVAGDTQYF. In DNA, the CDR3 is TGTGCCAGCAGCGTAGCTGGGGTAGCGGGAGATACGCAGTATTTT.

This clonotype was seen at least ten times. The rearrangement links TRBV7-2 to TRBJ2-3, with 11 bases lining up with TRBD2. CDR3 length: 16 residues. In germline, CDR1 is SGHTA, CDR2 FQGNSA. Germline trimming cut 5 bases from V and 1 base from J; bases unmatched to any gene: 5. The CDR3 protein is CASSRRLAGRTDTQYF. As DNA, the CDR3 is TGTGCCAGCAGCCGCCGACTAGCGGGGCGCACAGATACGCAGTATTTT.

This clonotype occurred once. Since a much larger clone is just one base distant, this may be a read error. This chain connects TRBV5-1 to TRBJ2-4; 8 bases line up with TRBD2. Near its end, the DNA agrees better with TRBJ2-5, so the J call may be wrong. CDR1 and CDR2 (germline): SGHRS, YFSETQ. There are 14 residues in the CDR3. The CDR3 DNA is TGCGCCAGCACCCGGGGGGGGCAGCAAGAGACCCAGTACTTC. Protein product: CASTRGGQQETQYF.

The V call is TRBV5-5, the J call TRBJ2-7; no definite D call. The length of the CDR3 is 14 residues. V shed 2 bases and J shed 0 bases, with 9 bases lying between them. Germline CDR1 and CDR2: SGHKS and YYEKEE (reference sequence). CDR3 DNA sequence: TGTGCCAGCAGCTTAAGCAGCGTCTCCTACGAGCAGTACTTC. Amino acid sequence: CASSLSSVSYEQYF. The whole variable domain, filled in from reference TRBV5-5 and TRBJ2-7, reads DAGVTQSPTHLIKTRGQQVTLRCSPISGHKSVSWYQQVLGQGPQFIFQYYEKEERGRGNFPDRFSARQFPNYSSELNVNALLLGDSALYLCASSLSSVSYEQYFGPGTRLTVT.

This clonotype was counted many times. The chain is built from TRBV5-4 and TRBJ1-1; D is uncertain. This CDR3 has 12 residues. V lost 0 bases to trimming and J lost 3 bases, with 3 bases between them. Germline V CDR1 and CDR2: SGHNT, YYREEE (reference sequence). For the CDR3, the DNA is TGTGCCAGCAGCTTGGTAGACACTGAAGCTTTCTTT. Protein product: CASSLVDTEAFF.

This clonotype was observed many times. The V call is TRBV11-1, the J call TRBJ2-1; TRBD1 aligns across 8 bases. The CDR3 has 12 residues. Germline trimming cut 6 bases from V and 7 bases from J; bases unmatched to any gene: 2. CDR1 is SGHAT, CDR2 FQDESV, per germline (reference sequence). The DNA for the CDR3 is TGTGCCAGCAGGACAGGGGATAATGAGCAGTTCTTC. Residues: CASRTGDNEQFF.

The V call is TRBV19, the J call TRBJ1-2, with D possibly matching TRBD1 (6 bases). The CDR3 loop spans 14 amino acids. The V end lost 7 bases, the J end lost 7 bases, and 19 bases lay between the germline ends. Germline CDR1 is LNHDA and CDR2 is SQIVND (reference sequence). CDR3 protein: CASNPAGGRFGYTF. As DNA, the CDR3 is TGTGCCAGTAACCCCGCTGGGGGCCGGTTTGGCTACACCTTC.

This clonotype was seen ten or more times. V is TRBV7-9 and J is TRBJ1-2; D might be TRBD1 (5 bases). V lost 5 bases to trimming and J lost 6 bases, with 13 bases between them. The germline gives CDR1 SEHNR, CDR2 FQNEAQ (reference sequence). This CDR3 is built from 13 residues. This CDR3 reads CASSQDKVHGYTF. The CDR3 DNA reads as TGTGCCAGCAGCCAGGACAAAGTCCATGGCTACACCTTC.

This clonotype was observed once. This CDR3 is missing its conserved last phenylalanine or tryptophan, likely due to a read error. No DNA is shown, since the ends of the CDR3 on it are uncertain; the CDR3 is the one TCRdb lists. The chain employs TRBV21-1 and TRBJ1-5; the table's D call of TRBD1 was not tested on the DNA. TRBV21-1 is recorded as a pseudogene. The CDR3 spans 13 residues, counting both ends. CDR3 sequence reads: CASSQTGDQPQHC.

The V call is TRBV7-9, the J call TRBJ1-2; the D is unclear. The CDR3 consists of 15 residues. The germline V gene has CDR1 SEHNR and CDR2 FQNEAQ (reference sequence). The V and J ends lost 4 bases and 4 bases respectively, with 16 bases between them. The CDR3 nucleotides are TGTGCCAGCAGCTCGCCAAGGGCGCGTGGCTATGGCTACACCTTC. Translated: CASSSPRARGYGYTF.

This chain joins TRBV5-1 and TRBJ1-2, with D maybe TRBD1 (5 bases). V lost 0 bases to trimming and J lost 13 bases, with 19 bases between them. Germline V CDR1 and CDR2: SGHRS, YFSETQ. The CDR3 contains 14 residues. The CDR3 here is CASSLGPRESECTF. DNA of the CDR3: TGCGCCAGCAGCTTGGGTCCCAGGGAGAGCGAGTGCACCTTC.

V is TRBV28 and J is TRBJ1-2, with D unclear. Germline V gene lookup returns CDR1 MDHEN and CDR2 SYDVKM. V shed 6 bases and J shed 4 bases, with 15 bases lying between them. The CDR3 runs to 14 residues. CDR3 coding DNA: TGTGCCAGCAGGAAGACCAACGGGCGCTATGGCTACACCTTC. Amino acid sequence: CASRKTNGRYGYTF.

V and J are TRBV7-9 and TRBJ2-2, with 8 bases matching TRBD1. The germline CDR1 and CDR2 sequences are SEHNR and FQNEAQ (reference sequence). The CDR3 spans 16 residues. V was pared by 2 bases and J by 3 bases, with 5 bases of the junction left unmatched. CDR3: CASSLTGTGYTGELFF. The CDR3, as DNA: TGTGCCAGCAGCTTAACCGGGACAGGCTACACCGGGGAGCTGTTTTTT.